This TCR beta chain was profiled in a study of blood T cell repertoires in COVID-19. At the level of the study: Researchers got acute and convalescent COVID-19 samples from the United States, Italy and Spain.

Profiling relied on immunoSEQ multiplex PCR, and the TCRdb table lists in-frame clones only, not all of them. The sample lists roughly 73,000 clones; about 88% were seen once. The CDR3 extends over 14 amino acids. J lost 0 bases, V lost 6 bases, and 7 bases had no gene match. The germline CDR1 and CDR2 sequences are SQVTM and ANQGSEA. This sequence originates from a man between 70 and 80 years old with active or convalescent COVID-19. The J gene is TRBJ1-1, the V gene TRBV29-1; 7 positions agree with TRBD1. Sequencing was done on a sample of peripheral blood. The CDR3 bases are TGCAGCGTGGATGGGGGACAGCTGAACACTGAAGCTTTCTTT. Its protein is CSVDGGQLNTEAFF. Full variable domain (outside the CDR3, taken from reference TRBV29-1 and TRBJ1-1): SAVISQKPSRDICQRGTSLTIQCQVDSQVTMMFWYRQQPGQSLTLIATANQGSEATYESGFVIDKFPISRPNLTFSTLTVSNMSPEDSSIYLCSVDGGQLNTEAFFGQGTRLTVV.